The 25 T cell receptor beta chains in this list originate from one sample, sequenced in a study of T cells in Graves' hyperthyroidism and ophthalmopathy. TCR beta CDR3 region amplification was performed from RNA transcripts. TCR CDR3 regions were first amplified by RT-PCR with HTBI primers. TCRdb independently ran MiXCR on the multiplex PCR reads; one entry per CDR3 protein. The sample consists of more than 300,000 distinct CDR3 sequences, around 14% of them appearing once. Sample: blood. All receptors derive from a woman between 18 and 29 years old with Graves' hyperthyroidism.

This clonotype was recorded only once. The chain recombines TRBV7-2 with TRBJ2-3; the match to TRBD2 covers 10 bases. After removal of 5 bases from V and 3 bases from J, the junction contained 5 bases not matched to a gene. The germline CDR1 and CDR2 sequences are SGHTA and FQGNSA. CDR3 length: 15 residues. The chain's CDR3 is CASSPSTSGTDTQYF. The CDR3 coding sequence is TGTGCCAGCAGCCCGTCGACTAGCGGGACAGATACGCAGTATTTT.

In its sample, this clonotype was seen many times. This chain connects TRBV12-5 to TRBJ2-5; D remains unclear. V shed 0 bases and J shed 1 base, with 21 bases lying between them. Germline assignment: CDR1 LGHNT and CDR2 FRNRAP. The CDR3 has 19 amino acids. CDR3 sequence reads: CASGLVRFLPLGSQETQYF. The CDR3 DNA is TGTGCTAGTGGTTTGGTACGGTTCCTTCCGCTCGGATCCCAAGAGACCCAGTACTTC.

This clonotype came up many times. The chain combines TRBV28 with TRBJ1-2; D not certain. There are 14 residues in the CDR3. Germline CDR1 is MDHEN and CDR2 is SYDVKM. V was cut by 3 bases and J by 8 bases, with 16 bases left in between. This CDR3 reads CASSLPARIEGYTF. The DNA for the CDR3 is TGTGCCAGCAGTTTGCCCGCCCGGATAGAGGGCTACACCTTC.

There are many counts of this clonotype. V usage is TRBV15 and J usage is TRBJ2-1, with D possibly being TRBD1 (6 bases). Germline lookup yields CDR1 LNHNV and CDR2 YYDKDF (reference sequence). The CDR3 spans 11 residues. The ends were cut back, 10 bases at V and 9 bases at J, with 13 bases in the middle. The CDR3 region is CAIAQGTEQFF. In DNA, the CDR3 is TGTGCCATCGCCCAGGGGACTGAGCAGTTCTTC.

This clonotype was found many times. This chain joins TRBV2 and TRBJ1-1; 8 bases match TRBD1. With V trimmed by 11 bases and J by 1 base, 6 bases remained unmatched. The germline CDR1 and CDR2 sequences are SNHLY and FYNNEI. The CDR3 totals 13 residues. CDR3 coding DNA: TGTGCCTCAACGACAGGGGCGAACACTGAAGCTTTCTTT. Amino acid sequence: CASTTGANTEAFF.

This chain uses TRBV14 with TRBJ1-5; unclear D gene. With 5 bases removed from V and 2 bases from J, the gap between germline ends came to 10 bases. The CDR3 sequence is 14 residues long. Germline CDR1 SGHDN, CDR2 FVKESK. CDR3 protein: CASSSGRGNQPQHF. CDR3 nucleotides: TGTGCCAGCAGCTCCGGACGGGGCAATCAGCCCCAGCATTTT.

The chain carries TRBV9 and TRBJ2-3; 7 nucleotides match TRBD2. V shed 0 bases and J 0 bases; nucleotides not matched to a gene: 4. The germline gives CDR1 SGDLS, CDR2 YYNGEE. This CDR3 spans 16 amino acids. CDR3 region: CASSVASGASTDTQYF. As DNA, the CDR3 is TGTGCCAGCAGCGTAGCTAGCGGAGCTAGCACAGATACGCAGTATTTT.

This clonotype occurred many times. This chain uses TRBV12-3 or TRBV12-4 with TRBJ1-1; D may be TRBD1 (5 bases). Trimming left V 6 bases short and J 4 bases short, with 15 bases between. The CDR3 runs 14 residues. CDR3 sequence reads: CASSPQDGSTEAFF. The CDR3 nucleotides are TGTGCCAGCAGCCCACAGGACGGGTCCACTGAAGCTTTCTTT.

For the CDR3, the DNA is TGCAGCGTAGGGGGACTAGCGGGGGGGCCGGCCGAGACCCAGTACTTC. It specifies CSVGGLAGGPAETQYF. V is TRBV29-1 and J is TRBJ2-5; 16 bases are shared with TRBD2. V was pared by 6 bases and J by 5 bases, with 9 bases of the junction left unmatched. The CDR3 is made up of 16 amino acids. Per the germline V gene, CDR1 is SQVTM and CDR2 is ANQGSEA.

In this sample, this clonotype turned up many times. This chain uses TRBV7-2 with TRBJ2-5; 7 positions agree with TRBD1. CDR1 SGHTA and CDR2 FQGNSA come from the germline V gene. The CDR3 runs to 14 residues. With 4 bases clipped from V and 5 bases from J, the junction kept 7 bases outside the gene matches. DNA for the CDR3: TGTGCCAGCAGCTCCCAGACAGGGATGGAGACCCAGTACTTC. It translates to CASSSQTGMETQYF.

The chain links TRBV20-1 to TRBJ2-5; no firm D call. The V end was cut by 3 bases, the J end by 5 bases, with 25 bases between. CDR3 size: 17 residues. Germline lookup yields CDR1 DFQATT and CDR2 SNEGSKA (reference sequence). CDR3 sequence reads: CSASNPGLKGLKETQYF. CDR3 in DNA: TGCAGTGCTAGCAACCCAGGCCTGAAAGGGTTAAAGGAGACCCAGTACTTC.

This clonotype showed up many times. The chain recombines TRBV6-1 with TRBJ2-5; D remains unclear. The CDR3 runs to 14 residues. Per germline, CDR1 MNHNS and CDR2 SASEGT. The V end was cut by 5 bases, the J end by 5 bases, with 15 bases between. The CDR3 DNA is TGTGCCAGCAGTTCTGGCAGGCTGCTGGAGACCCAGTACTTC. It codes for CASSSGRLLETQYF.

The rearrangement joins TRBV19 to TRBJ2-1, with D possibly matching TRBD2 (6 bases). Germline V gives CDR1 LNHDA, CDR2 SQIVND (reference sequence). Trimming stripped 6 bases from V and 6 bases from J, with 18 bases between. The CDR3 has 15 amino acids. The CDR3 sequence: CASREGGGNLNEQFF. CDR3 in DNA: TGTGCCAGTAGGGAGGGAGGCGGCAACCTCAATGAGCAGTTCTTC.

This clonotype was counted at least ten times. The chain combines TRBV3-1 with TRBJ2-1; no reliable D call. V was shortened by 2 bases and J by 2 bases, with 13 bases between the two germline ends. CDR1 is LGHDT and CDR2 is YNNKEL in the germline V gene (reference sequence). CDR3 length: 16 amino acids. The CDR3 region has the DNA TGTGCCAGCAGCCAAATCGGTGTACCCCCCTACAATGAGCAGTTCTTC. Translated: CASSQIGVPPYNEQFF.

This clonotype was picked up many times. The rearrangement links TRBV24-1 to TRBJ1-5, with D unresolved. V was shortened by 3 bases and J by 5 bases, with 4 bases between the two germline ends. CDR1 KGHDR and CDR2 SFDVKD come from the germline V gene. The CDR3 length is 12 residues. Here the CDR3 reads CATSDRDQPQHF. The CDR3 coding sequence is TGTGCCACCAGTGATAGGGATCAGCCCCAGCATTTT.

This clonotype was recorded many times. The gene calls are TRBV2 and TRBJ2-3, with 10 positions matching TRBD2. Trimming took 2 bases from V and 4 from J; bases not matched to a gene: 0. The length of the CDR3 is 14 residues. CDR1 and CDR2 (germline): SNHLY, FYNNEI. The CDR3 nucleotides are TGTGCCAGCAGTGAACTAGCGGGGGCAGATACGCAGTATTTT. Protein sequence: CASSELAGADTQYF.

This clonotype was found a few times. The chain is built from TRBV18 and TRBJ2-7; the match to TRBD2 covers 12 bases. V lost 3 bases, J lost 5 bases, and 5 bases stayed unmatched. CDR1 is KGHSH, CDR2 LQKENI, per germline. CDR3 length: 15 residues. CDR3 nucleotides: TGTGCCAGCTCACCGAGACTAGCGGGGGACCACGAGCAGTACTTC. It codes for CASSPRLAGDHEQYF.

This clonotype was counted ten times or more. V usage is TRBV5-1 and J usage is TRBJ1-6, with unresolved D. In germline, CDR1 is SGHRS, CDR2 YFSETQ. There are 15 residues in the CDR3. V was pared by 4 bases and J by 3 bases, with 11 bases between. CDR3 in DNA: TGCGCCAGCAGCACATCCCAGGACTATAATTCACCCCTCCACTTT. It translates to CASSTSQDYNSPLHF.

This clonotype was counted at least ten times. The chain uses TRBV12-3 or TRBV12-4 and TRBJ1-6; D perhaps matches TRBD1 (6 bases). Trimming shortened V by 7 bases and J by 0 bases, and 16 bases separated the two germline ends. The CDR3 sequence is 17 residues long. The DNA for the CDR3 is TGTGCCAGCATGATGGGGGCAGGCAGCTCCTATAATTCACCCCTCCACTTT. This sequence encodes CASMMGAGSSYNSPLHF.

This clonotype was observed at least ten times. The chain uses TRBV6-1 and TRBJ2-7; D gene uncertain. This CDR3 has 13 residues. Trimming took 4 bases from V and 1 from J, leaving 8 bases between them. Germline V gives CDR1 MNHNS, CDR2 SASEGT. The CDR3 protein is CASSVSDSYEQYF. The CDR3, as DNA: TGTGCCAGCAGTGTTTCCGATTCCTACGAGCAGTACTTC.

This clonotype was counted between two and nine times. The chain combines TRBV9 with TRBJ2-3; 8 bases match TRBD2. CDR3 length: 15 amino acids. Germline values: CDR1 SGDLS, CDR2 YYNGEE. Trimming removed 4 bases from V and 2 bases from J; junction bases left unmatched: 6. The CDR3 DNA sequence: TGTGCCAGCAGCTTTTCCGGACTAGCCACAGATACGCAGTATTTT. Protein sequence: CASSFSGLATDTQYF.

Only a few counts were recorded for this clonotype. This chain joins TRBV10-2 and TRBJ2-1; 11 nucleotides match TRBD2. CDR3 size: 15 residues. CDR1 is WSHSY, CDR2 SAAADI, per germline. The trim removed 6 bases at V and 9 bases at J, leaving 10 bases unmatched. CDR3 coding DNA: TGCGCCAGCAGATCACTAGCGGGAGACGGAGTTGAGCAGTTCTTC. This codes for CASRSLAGDGVEQFF.

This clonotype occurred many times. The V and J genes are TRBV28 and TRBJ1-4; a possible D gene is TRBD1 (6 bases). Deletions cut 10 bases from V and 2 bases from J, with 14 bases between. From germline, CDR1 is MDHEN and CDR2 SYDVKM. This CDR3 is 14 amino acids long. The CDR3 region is CATGTGITNEKLFF. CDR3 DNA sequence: TGTGCCACCGGCACAGGGATCACTAATGAAAAACTGTTTTTT.

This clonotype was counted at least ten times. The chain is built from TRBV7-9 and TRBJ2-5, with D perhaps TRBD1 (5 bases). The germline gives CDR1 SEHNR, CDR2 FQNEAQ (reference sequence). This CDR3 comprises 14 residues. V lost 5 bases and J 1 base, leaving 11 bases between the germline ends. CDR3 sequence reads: CASSPQGLQETQYF. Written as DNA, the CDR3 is TGTGCCAGCAGCCCCCAGGGCCTCCAAGAGACCCAGTACTTC. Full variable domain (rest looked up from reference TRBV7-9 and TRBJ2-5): DTGVSQNPRHKITKRGQNVTFRCDPISEHNRLYWYRQTLGQGPEFLTYFQNEAQLEKSRLLSDRFSAERPKGSFSTLEIQRTEQGDSAMYLCASSPQGLQETQYFGPGTRLLVL.

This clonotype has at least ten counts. This CDR3 is CASSAGQGANYGYTF. CDR3 sequence (DNA): TGTGCCAGCAGTGCCGGACAGGGGGCTAACTATGGCTACACCTTC. The J gene is TRBJ1-2, the V gene TRBV12-3 or TRBV12-4; 10 bases are shared with TRBD1. This CDR3 region has 15 residues. The trim removed 5 bases at V and 0 bases at J, leaving 3 bases unmatched.